This T cell receptor (beta chain) was profiled in a study of blood T cell repertoires in COVID-19. In the authors' workflow: Estimation of nucleated cell counts was performed using reference gene primer amplification. Repertoires were generated with immunoSEQ multiplex PCR, while TCRdb's copy carries only in-frame clones and drops some. The V and J calls and clone size come from that table; D and trimming were worked out from the DNA. Of under 300,000 clones in the sample, about three quarters were seen once. The germline gives CDR1 LNHNV, CDR2 YYDKDF (reference sequence). This CDR3 has 15 amino acids. Trimming shortened V by 0 bases and J by 2 bases, and 9 bases separated the two germline ends.

This receptor was taken from a woman older than 75 with acute or convalescent COVID-19. The sequencing sample was made of peripheral blood. This chain links TRBV15 with TRBJ2-3; no firm D call. The CDR3, as DNA: TGTGCCACCAGCAGAGATGCACAGAACACAGATACGCAGTATTTT. It codes for CATSRDAQNTDTQYF. The full variable domain, rest sourced from reference TRBV15 and TRBJ2-3, is DAMVIQNPRYQVTQFGKPVTLSCSQTLNHNVMYWYQQKSSQAPKLLFHYYDKDFNNEADTPDNFQSRRPNTSFCFLDIRSPGLGDTAMYLCATSRDAQNTDTQYFGPGTRLTVL.